These T cell receptor beta chains were read from a single sample in a study of cytotoxic CD8 clonotypes in ibrutinib-treated CLL. The data were produced by immunoSEQ multiplex PCR, yet TCRdb's version contains in-frame clones alone and is incomplete. The table shows about 130,000 clones, with about four fifths occurring only once. The source material was PBMCs, sampled after 12 months of ibrutinib treatment. The source is a human donor with chronic lymphocytic leukemia. Both conserved end residues are part of each CDR3. Clone size is stated in some rows and not others, as once, few, many or a class when expanded.

CDR3aa,abundance,j_gene,v_gene
CASSQGFLAGDYEQYF,-,TRBJ2-7,TRBV4-2
CASSRVRTSGRGYQETQYF,-,TRBJ2-5,TRBV11-2
CASRWTGADNEQFF,-,TRBJ2-1,TRBV5-1
CAISPGTGGLNTEAFF,-,TRBJ1-1,TRBV10-3
CASSLYHSSPQHF,few,TRBJ1-5,TRBV7-8
CASSFSRGKNIQYF,-,TRBJ2-4,TRBV28
CASKGLTSTDTQYF,-,TRBJ2-3,TRBV2
CASSVGAGPSTDTQYF,once,TRBJ2-3,TRBV9
CASSDEREQPQHF,few,TRBJ1-5,TRBV2
CASSDVQNYGYTF,-,TRBJ1-2,TRBV2
CASRNRGQRYEQYF,once,TRBJ2-7,TRBV28
CAISVLRDLNTEAFF,-,TRBJ1-1,TRBV10-3
CASSRTGDRHQVGEQYF,-,TRBJ2-7,TRBV5-1
CASSLKSWASARFGELFF,-,TRBJ2-2,TRBV7-8
CSVEVLGGRVNEQFF,-,TRBJ2-1,TRBV29-1
CSVVGARQETQYF,-,TRBJ2-5,TRBV29-1
CASTPGGLADYEQYF,-,TRBJ2-7,TRBV5-6
CARREKLAGGSYNEQFF,-,TRBJ2-1,TRBV5-3
CSVEALAEYNEQFF,-,TRBJ2-1,TRBV29-1
CASSIRRDSPADTQYF,-,TRBJ2-3,TRBV27
CASSVRATNEKLFF,-,TRBJ1-4,TRBV9
CASNPGASSYEQYF,-,TRBJ2-7,TRBV6-6
CASSQTSGSHEQYF,many,TRBJ2-7,TRBV7-9
CARRGNEQYF,few,TRBJ2-7,TRBV6-6
CAWSVGHHSGNTIYF,-,TRBJ1-3,TRBV30
CASSRPPSGSSDTQYF,-,TRBJ2-3,TRBV4-1
CASSPTQDRASYEQYF,-,TRBJ2-7,TRBV5-4
CASSQDLGSVYGYTF,-,TRBJ1-2,TRBV4-2
CASRILAGANEQFF,-,TRBJ2-1,TRBV28
CASSLTITGAKNIQYF,-,TRBJ2-4,TRBV5-6
CASGPYDNEQFF,-,TRBJ2-1,TRBV2
CASSRSTDSGLYGYTF,-,TRBJ1-2,TRBV27
CASSPPLGVGYTF,once,TRBJ1-2,TRBV7-9
CASSPGQFSGNTIYF,-,TRBJ1-3,TRBV5-1
CASDGAYEQYF,-,TRBJ2-7,TRBV7-9